The source of this T cell receptor (beta chain) is a study of cytomegalovirus exposure and HLA in healthy donors. PCR primers comprised 60 Vbeta and 13 Jbeta primers. Repertoires were generated with immunoSEQ multiplex PCR, while TCRdb's copy carries only in-frame clones and drops some. Seen here are fewer than 200,000 clones, approximately 71% observed once, and the top ten hold around 4.6%. Broader study findings: A later analysis, which compared TCR beta chains of equal frequency, found the HLA-associated ones more clonally expanded. A later analysis reportedly identified an Asian-associated ancestry cluster as carrying fewer N-insertions than the roughly 700-donor mean.

Trimming took 0 bases from V and 4 from J, leaving 18 bases between them. CDR1 is LGHNA and CDR2 is YSLEER in the germline V gene. This CDR3 region has 17 residues. As to this clone: Its antigen is unknown.

The clonotype was recovered from a male donor in good health and CMV-seronegative. Sequencing was carried out using PBMCs. The chain carries TRBV4-3 and TRBJ1-2; D remains ambiguous. CDR3 bases: TGCGCCAGCAGCCAAGAGGGGTTCCGGGAATCGCTCTATGGCTACACCTTC. Translated, it gives CASSQEGFRESLYGYTF.